The clone carrying this TCR beta chain was seen a handful of times. Its antigen is as yet unknown. A much larger clone sits a single nucleotide away, making a read error possible. Carried by each TCR cDNA molecule was a unique molecular identifier. TCRdb itself ran the 5' RACE reads through MiXCR, one entry per CDR3 protein. The repertoire holds 24,000 or so distinct CDR3 sequences, with roughly 7% as singletons. This record belongs to a study of spatial heterogeneity in lung cancer. Study-wide findings and caveats: Ubiquitous expanded tumor TCRs were seen in blood more at resection than at follow-up.

Documented time point: sample taken at primary tumor resection. There were 72 donors, all of them untreated patients with early-stage non-small cell lung cancer. Tumor, nontumor lung or frozen PBMC supplied whole RNA, sequenced without sorting. This CDR3 contains 12 residues. Germline lookup yields CDR1 GTSNPN and CDR2 SVGIG (reference sequence). V was clipped by 1 base and J by 3 bases, with 6 bases between them. The chain recombines TRBV30 with TRBJ1-2; D remains unclear. Sample: PBMCs, taken at surgery. The TCR sequence derives from a male donor with early-stage non-small cell lung cancer. Here the CDR3 reads CAWSERDYGYTF. Written as DNA, the CDR3 is TGTGCCTGGAGTGAGCGGGACTATGGCTACACCTTC.